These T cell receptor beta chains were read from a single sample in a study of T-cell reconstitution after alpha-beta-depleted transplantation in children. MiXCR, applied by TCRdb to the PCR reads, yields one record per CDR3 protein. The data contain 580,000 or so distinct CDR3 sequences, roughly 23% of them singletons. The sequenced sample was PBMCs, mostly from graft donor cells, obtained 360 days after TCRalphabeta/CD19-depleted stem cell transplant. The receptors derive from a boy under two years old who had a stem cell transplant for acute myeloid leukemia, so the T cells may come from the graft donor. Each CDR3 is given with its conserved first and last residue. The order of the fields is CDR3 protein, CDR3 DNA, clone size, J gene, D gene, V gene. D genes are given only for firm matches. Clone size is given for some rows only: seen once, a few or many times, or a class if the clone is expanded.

cdr3_aa: CASSQLRGRIETQYF
cdr3_nt: TGCGCCAGCAGCCAACTCAGGGGGCGGATCGAGACCCAGTACTTC
clone_size: NA
j_call: TRBJ2-5
d_call: TRBD1
v_call: TRBV4-3

cdr3_aa: CASSVGSHNEQFF
cdr3_nt: TGTGCCAGCAGCGTCGGGTCTCACAATGAGCAGTTCTTC
clone_size: once
j_call: TRBJ2-1
d_call: NA
v_call: TRBV13

cdr3_aa: CATSDRTSGTYNEQFF
cdr3_nt: TGTGCCACCAGTGACCGGACTAGCGGGACTTACAATGAGCAGTTCTTC
clone_size: NA
j_call: TRBJ2-1
d_call: TRBD2
v_call: TRBV24-1

cdr3_aa: CSARPTGASTDTQYF
cdr3_nt: TGCAGTGCTAGACCCACGGGGGCGAGCACAGATACGCAGTATTTT
clone_size: few
j_call: TRBJ2-3
d_call: NA
v_call: TRBV20-1

cdr3_aa: CASSLDALTEAFF
cdr3_nt: TGTGCCAGCAGTTTGGATGCCCTTACTGAAGCTTTCTTT
clone_size: few
j_call: TRBJ1-1
d_call: NA
v_call: TRBV12-3/TRBV12-4

cdr3_aa: CASMERVVSGVQFF
cdr3_nt: TGCGCCAGCATGGAACGGGTCGTGTCCGGGGTGCAGTTCTTC
clone_size: NA
j_call: TRBJ2-1
d_call: NA
v_call: TRBV5-1

cdr3_aa: CATSIDSGTDTQYF
cdr3_nt: TGTGCCACGAGCATAGACTCGGGCACAGATACGCAGTATTTT
clone_size: NA
j_call: TRBJ2-3
d_call: NA
v_call: TRBV15

cdr3_aa: CASSLLAGAYNEQFF
cdr3_nt: TGTGCCAGCAGTCTTCTAGCGGGGGCCTACAATGAGCAGTTCTTC
clone_size: many
j_call: TRBJ2-1
d_call: TRBD2
v_call: TRBV6-5

cdr3_aa: CASSLGTSETGELFF
cdr3_nt: TGCGCCAGCAGCTTGGGGACTAGCGAAACCGGGGAGCTGTTTTTT
clone_size: many
j_call: TRBJ2-2
d_call: TRBD2
v_call: TRBV5-1

cdr3_aa: CASGQGAGDGYTF
cdr3_nt: TGTGCCAGCGGACAGGGGGCTGGGGATGGCTACACCTTC
clone_size: NA
j_call: TRBJ1-2
d_call: TRBD1
v_call: TRBV6-6

cdr3_aa: CASTLPGNNERDTIYF
cdr3_nt: TGTGCCAGCACCCTCCCGGGGAACAACGAGCGTGACACCATATATTTT
clone_size: NA
j_call: TRBJ1-3
d_call: NA
v_call: TRBV7-4

cdr3_aa: CASSPGQGGRDEQFF
cdr3_nt: TGCGCCAGCAGCCCGGGACAGGGAGGGCGGGATGAGCAGTTCTTC
clone_size: many
j_call: TRBJ2-1
d_call: TRBD1
v_call: TRBV4-3

cdr3_aa: CSAMAWGLKSTEAFF
cdr3_nt: TGCAGTGCAATGGCCTGGGGGCTCAAGTCCACTGAAGCTTTCTTT
clone_size: few
j_call: TRBJ1-1
d_call: NA
v_call: TRBV20-1

cdr3_aa: CASSQGRDRPDTQYF
cdr3_nt: TGTGCCAGCAGCCAGGGGAGGGACAGGCCAGATACGCAGTATTTT
clone_size: NA
j_call: TRBJ2-3
d_call: NA
v_call: TRBV3-1

cdr3_aa: CSARRQGYTDTQYF
cdr3_nt: TGCAGTGCTAGACGACAGGGGTACACAGATACGCAGTATTTT
clone_size: many
j_call: TRBJ2-3
d_call: TRBD1
v_call: TRBV20-1

cdr3_aa: CSAKGLPYEQYF
cdr3_nt: TGCAGTGCTAAGGGGCTACCCTACGAGCAGTACTTC
clone_size: NA
j_call: TRBJ2-7
d_call: NA
v_call: TRBV20-1

cdr3_aa: CASSLGKGGTEAFF
cdr3_nt: TGTGCCAGCAGTTTAGGAAAGGGAGGCACTGAAGCTTTCTTT
clone_size: many
j_call: TRBJ1-1
d_call: NA
v_call: TRBV12-3/TRBV12-4